Below are 15 T cell receptor beta chains sequenced from a single sample in a study of Ad26.COV2.S vaccination and SARS-CoV-2 variants. The data were produced by immunoSEQ multiplex PCR, yet TCRdb's version contains in-frame clones alone and is incomplete. The sample has around 500,000 clones, approximately 90% seen once; the top ten hold 1.5% to 2%. Noted treatment: 19 received Ad26.COV2.S at low or high dose, single or two shots; about 5 received placebo; per-sample allocation not given. Samples were taken on day 63 after the first vaccine or placebo injection. The specimen was peripheral blood, collected in a trial of Ad26.COV2.S vaccine versus placebo. The receptor source for this set is a person aged 18-60 years who received the Ad26.COV2.S COVID-19 vaccine or a placebo.

This sequence joins TRBV6-5 and TRBJ2-2; D might be TRBD1 (6 bases). The germline gives CDR1 MNHEY, CDR2 SVGAGI. The V and J ends lost 8 bases and 1 base respectively, with 14 bases between them. The CDR3 loop spans 15 amino acids. In nucleotides, the CDR3 is TGTGCCAGCGGATTGGGGACATTGAACACCGGGGAGCTGTTTTTT. It encodes CASGLGTLNTGELFF.

The J gene is TRBJ2-1, the V gene TRBV11-2; 10 nucleotides agree with TRBD2. This CDR3 is 15 amino acids long. CDR1 and CDR2 from the germline V gene are SGHAT and FQNNGV. V shed 5 bases, J shed 4 bases, and the junction held 5 bases outside the gene matches. The CDR3 DNA reads TGTGCCAGCAGCCCGACTAGCGGGCTTTACAATGAGCAGTTCTTC. Translation: CASSPTSGLYNEQFF. Variable domain in full (rest from reference TRBV11-2 and TRBJ2-1): EAGVAQSPRYKIIEKRQSVAFWCNPISGHATLYWYQQILGQGPKLLIQFQNNGVVDDSQLPKDRFSAERLKGVDSTLKIQPAKLEDSAVYLCASSPTSGLYNEQFFGPGTRLTVL.

This clone appeared a single time. This chain uses TRBV30 with TRBJ2-7; D remains ambiguous. This CDR3 has 14 residues. Trimming removed 1 base from V and 0 bases from J, with 10 bases in between. Germline V gene lookup returns CDR1 GTSNPN and CDR2 SVGIG (reference sequence). The CDR3 DNA reads TGTGCCTGGAGTGGGAAGGCCCTCTCCTACGAGCAGTACTTC. Residues: CAWSGKALSYEQYF.

The V and J genes are TRBV27 and TRBJ2-7; 9 bases are shared with TRBD2. V lost 3 bases to trimming and J lost 2 bases; unmatched junction nucleotides: 5. The CDR3 totals 15 residues. CDR1 and CDR2 (germline): MNHEY, SMNVEV (reference sequence). CDR3 region: CASSFRAGGTYEQYF. The CDR3 nucleotides are TGTGCCAGCAGTTTTAGGGCGGGAGGGACCTACGAGCAGTACTTC.

With regard to this clone: Compared with germline, one end of the junction differs, possibly owing to a read error. The chain carries TRBV10-2 and TRBJ1-2; D not certain. This CDR3 region has 12 residues. CDR1 is WSHSY and CDR2 is SAAADI in the germline V gene. CDR3 DNA sequence: TGCGCCACCAGTGGGTTTGACTATGGCTACACCTTC. This translates into CATSGFDYGYTF.

The V gene is TRBV5-8, the J gene TRBJ1-5; D is ambiguous. CDR3 length: 16 residues. CDR1 SGHTS and CDR2 YDEGEE come from the germline V gene. V lost 4 bases, J lost 0 bases, and 14 bases lay in between. CDR3 region: CASSAGWGYSNQPQHF. Written as DNA, the CDR3 is TGTGCCAGCAGCGCTGGTTGGGGATATAGCAATCAGCCCCAGCATTTT.

The CDR3 loop is CASRPTTRGGETQYF. For the CDR3, the DNA is TGTGCCAGCAGACCGACAACTAGGGGTGGGGAGACCCAGTACTTC. V gene TRBV3-1 (or the pseudogene TRBV3-2) combines with J gene TRBJ2-5; D is perhaps TRBD1 or TRBD2 (5 bases each). CDR1 LGHDT and CDR2 YNNKEL come from the germline V gene (reference sequence). V was clipped by 6 bases and J by 5 bases, with 19 bases between them. The CDR3 covers 15 residues.

The chain uses TRBV20-1 and TRBJ2-7; D is perhaps TRBD1 (5 bases). The V end was cut by 3 bases, the J end by 0 bases, with 9 bases between. CDR1 is DFQATT, CDR2 SNEGSKA, per germline (reference sequence). There are 13 residues in the CDR3. This CDR3 reads CSASSDSSYEQYF. The CDR3 nucleotides are TGCAGTGCTAGTAGTGACAGCTCCTACGAGCAGTACTTC.

This clone was detected only once. The chain combines TRBV15 with TRBJ1-5; no reliable D call. The germline CDR1 and CDR2 sequences are LNHNV and YYDKDF (reference sequence). The CDR3 loop spans 16 amino acids. V was trimmed by 3 bases and J by 4 bases, leaving 16 bases between them. The CDR3 nucleotides are TGTGCCACCAGCAGCATGGGTCTTATTATTAATCAGCCCCAGCATTTT. Amino acids: CATSSMGLIINQPQHF.

The chain links TRBV24-1 to TRBJ2-1; TRBD1 aligns across 12 bases. CDR1 is KGHDR and CDR2 is SFDVKD in the germline V gene. The length of the CDR3 is 15 residues. V shed 5 bases and J 8 bases; nucleotides not matched to a gene: 6. Written as DNA, the CDR3 is TGTGCCACCAGTGCCCCCGGGACAGGGGGCCATGAGCAGTTCTTC. Its protein product is CATSAPGTGGHEQFF.

The V call is TRBV28, the J call TRBJ2-7; 9 nucleotides agree with TRBD1. The germline gives CDR1 MDHEN, CDR2 SYDVKM. CDR3 size: 13 residues. V shed 5 bases, J shed 4 bases, and the junction held 3 bases outside the gene matches. CDR3 DNA sequence: TGTGCCAGCAGTGGGACAGGGTCGTACGAGCAGTACTTC. It encodes CASSGTGSYEQYF.

This sequence joins TRBV5-4 and TRBJ1-1; D is unresolved. Trimming stripped 5 bases from V and 1 base from J, with 9 bases between. CDR3 length: 13 residues. Germline CDR1 is SGHNT and CDR2 is YYREEE (reference sequence). The CDR3 reads CASRPRENTEAFF. Written as DNA, the CDR3 is TGTGCCAGCAGGCCAAGGGAGAACACTGAAGCTTTCTTT. Combining the CDR3 with reference TRBV5-4 and TRBJ1-1 gives the whole variable domain ETGVTQSPTHLIKTRGQQVTLRCSSQSGHNTVSWYQQALGQGPQFIFQYYREEENGRGNFPPRFSGLQFPNYSSELNVNALELDDSALYLCASRPRENTEAFFGQGTRLTVV.

The chain has TRBV6-2 or TRBV6-3 and TRBJ2-7, with a tentative D call TRBD1 (6 bases). The CDR3 length is 14 residues. Germline loops: CDR1 MNHEY, CDR2 SVGEGT. V lost 5 bases, J lost 3 bases, and 14 bases lay in between. In nucleotides, the CDR3 is TGTGCCAGCAGTCGACAGGTAATAGGCTACGAGCAGTACTTC. This encodes CASSRQVIGYEQYF.

The chain joins TRBV18 to TRBJ2-4, with D perhaps matching TRBD1 (5 bases). Germline CDR1 KGHSH, CDR2 LQKENI. The CDR3 covers 16 residues. V lost 5 bases and J 6 bases, leaving 20 bases between the germline ends. The CDR3 spells CASSTLNDRRLNIQYF. CDR3 nucleotide sequence: TGTGCCAGCTCAACACTTAATGACAGACGCCTAAACATTCAGTACTTC.

The chain combines TRBV4-2 with TRBJ2-1; D is ambiguous. The germline gives CDR1 LGHNA, CDR2 YNFKEQ. This CDR3 is 17 amino acids long. Trimming stripped 1 base from V and 6 bases from J, with 19 bases between. For the CDR3, the DNA is TGTGCCAGCAGCCAAGTGGCTAGTTCGGAACGGAGCAATGAGCAGTTCTTC. This gives the protein CASSQVASSERSNEQFF.